This is a list of T cell receptor beta chains from one sample in a study of blood T cells in healthy people across ages. TCRdb analysed the 5' RACE reads with MiXCR anew, one entry per CDR3 protein. The table includes about 800,000 distinct CDR3 sequences, around 25% detected once. These data were likewise used in another study, on T cells of mothers and their children.

Sequencing was carried out using blood. All receptors derive from a boy aged 10-17 years in good health. Each CDR3 is given with its conserved first and last residue. The order of the fields is J gene, V gene, D gene, CDR3 protein. The D gene is left open where the match is weak.

TRBJ1-1 TRBV6-6 . CATDLGVGGTEAFF
TRBJ2-1 TRBV14 TRBD1 CASSPKSRDSNNEQFF
TRBJ2-4 TRBV6-2/TRBV6-3 TRBD2 CASSPGLAVNIQYF
TRBJ2-2 TRBV11-2 . CASSLSAGRTGELFF
TRBJ2-5 TRBV11-1 TRBD2 CASSLELAGDQETQYF
TRBJ2-7 TRBV11-2 . CASSLTTVYEQYF
TRBJ2-1 TRBV4-3 . CASSQVSGHNEQFF
TRBJ1-1 TRBV3-1 . CASSQDPRAEAFF
TRBJ2-4 TRBV6-5 TRBD1 CASSSGTGGIGDIQYF
TRBJ1-2 TRBV9 TRBD1 CASSADRQGVSGYTF
TRBJ1-1 TRBV4-2 . CASSQDGSTRGGKTIEAFF
. TRBV4-1 TRBD2 CASSQGLAGGPPYEQYF
TRBJ1-6 TRBV6-2/TRBV6-3 . CASNGFSNSPLHF
TRBJ2-3 TRBV18 TRBD2 CASSTSGSGGDTQYF
TRBJ2-5 TRBV20-1 . CSARPAGPVETQYF
. TRBV9 . CASSVAGAGETQYF
TRBJ2-1 TRBV28 . CASSLIHEQFF
TRBJ2-7 TRBV27 TRBD1 CASSLGTGYEQYF
TRBJ2-2 TRBV6-2/TRBV6-3 . CASALRDDTGELFF
TRBJ2-2 TRBV12-3/TRBV12-4 TRBD1 CASSRRQGGTGELFF
TRBJ2-2 TRBV24-1 . CATSDLQNTGELFF
TRBJ2-5 TRBV20-1 . CSARGNSFQETQYF
TRBJ2-1 TRBV5-4 TRBD2 CASSLPSPSGSLNEQFF
TRBJ2-5 TRBV9 . CASSVGLQAQETQYF
TRBJ2-6 TRBV4-3 TRBD1 CASSQDRGRSGANVLTF
TRBJ2-2 TRBV28 TRBD1 CASSIETGGAPRELFF
TRBJ2-3 TRBV20-1 . CSAIVAGAPYTDTQYF
TRBJ2-5 TRBV4-2 . CASSQDPPGGGETQYF
TRBJ2-7 TRBV6-6 . CASSLDSLFYEQYF
. TRBV4-3 . CASSQGFSYEQYF
TRBJ2-2 TRBV20-1 . CSARAGTVNTGELFF
TRBJ1-4 TRBV3-1 . CASSEGGFEKLFF
TRBJ2-5 TRBV5-1 . CASSLGDTTLQETQYF
TRBJ1-5 TRBV12-3/TRBV12-4 . CASSLQPGNQPQHF
TRBJ2-3 TRBV5-1 TRBD2 CASSERLAVPSTDTQYF
TRBJ2-3 TRBV10-3 TRBD1 CAMGQREDTQYF
TRBJ2-7 TRBV27 . CASSPPGLGYEQYF
TRBJ2-4 TRBV7-2 TRBD2 CASSITGGTLAKNIQYF
TRBJ1-1 TRBV25-1 . CASSDIKMNTEAFF
TRBJ2-5 TRBV2 . CASSAQHQETQYF
TRBJ2-3 TRBV2 TRBD1 CASTLGQISTDTQYF